Listed below are T cell receptor beta chains from one sample, sequenced in a study of CD8 T cells in Susac syndrome. MiXCR was run by TCRdb on the immunoSEQ multiplex PCR reads, yielding one entry per CDR3 protein. The sample lists over 150,000 distinct CDR3 sequences, 90% to 95% occurring once. Sequenced input: CD4+ T cells from PBMCs. All receptors come from a human donor with multiple sclerosis. CDR3s include the opening cysteine and the closing phenylalanine or tryptophan. D genes are given only for firm matches. Size tells how often a clone was seen (once, few, many) or the class of an expanded clone, and some rows leave it out.

abundance	d_gene	v_gene	j_gene	CDR3nt	CDR3aa
-	-	TRBV29-1	TRBJ1-1	TGCAGCGTCGAACCGGAGATGAACACTGAAGCTTTCTTT	CSVEPEMNTEAFF
-	-	TRBV9	TRBJ1-4	TGTGCCAGCAGCGTAGGAACGCCCGCTAATGAAAAACTGTTTTTT	CASSVGTPANEKLFF
-	-	TRBV6-5	TRBJ2-6	TGTGCCAGCAGTTACGTCGGAGGGGCCAACGTCCTGACTTTC	CASSYVGGANVLTF
-	-	TRBV19	TRBJ2-1	TGTGCCAGTAGTTCCATTGGGGCAGGGGTCAGCTACAATGAGCAGTTCTTC	CASSSIGAGVSYNEQFF
-	-	TRBV27	TRBJ1-1	TGTGCCAGCAATTCGGGACCGAATGAAGCTTTCTTT	CASNSGPNEAFF
-	TRBD2	TRBV3-1	TRBJ2-3	TGTGCCAGCAGCCGGCTAGCGGGGACCGCAGATACGCAGTATTTT	CASSRLAGTADTQYF
-	-	TRBV3-1	TRBJ2-1	TGTGCCAGCAGCCAATCCCGGCCGGTGAGCTCCTACAATGAGCAGTTCTTC	CASSQSRPVSSYNEQFF
-	-	TRBV29-1	TRBJ1-1	TGCAGCGTCTCTAGGACGGTCATGAACACTGAAGCTTTCTTT	CSVSRTVMNTEAFF
-	-	TRBV9	TRBJ2-5	TGTGCCAGCAACGTAGGCGGCGTCCGGGCGGAGACCCAGTACTTC	CASNVGGVRAETQYF
-	-	TRBV29-1	TRBJ2-3	TGCAGCGTTATTCCCTACAGAGATACGCAGTATTTT	CSVIPYRDTQYF
-	-	TRBV3-1	TRBJ2-1	TGTGCCAGCAGCCCTCCCACAATGCCCCTGGAGCAGTTCTTC	CASSPPTMPLEQFF
-	-	TRBV12-3/TRBV12-4	TRBJ2-5	TGTGCCAGCAGGTGGGGGGGGCCCCAAGAGACCCAGTACTTC	CASRWGGPQETQYF
-	-	TRBV12-3/TRBV12-4	TRBJ2-1	TGTGCCAGCAGTGACCCTACTCCTGAGCAGTTCTTC	CASSDPTPEQFF
-	-	TRBV29-1	TRBJ1-5	TGCAGCGTTGGGGATACTATGGATCAGCCCCAGCATTTT	CSVGDTMDQPQHF
once	TRBD1	TRBV18	TRBJ1-2	TGTGCCAGCTCACCCGGACAGGGGGAGGGCTACACCTTC	CASSPGQGEGYTF
-	-	TRBV7-2	TRBJ2-3	TGTGCCAGCAGCCCGGACTTCTCGGCAGATACGCAGTATTTT	CASSPDFSADTQYF
-	-	TRBV5-1	TRBJ2-3	TGCGCCAGCATTCGTGGCGGGAGCACAGATACGCAGTATTTT	CASIRGGSTDTQYF
-	TRBD1	TRBV29-1	TRBJ2-2	TGCAGCGCGCCGGGACAGGGCTTGGGGGAGCTGTTTTTT	CSAPGQGLGELFF
-	TRBD1	TRBV9	TRBJ1-2	TGTGCCAGCAGCGGAGGGGGCGCCTCCTATGGCTACACCTTC	CASSGGGASYGYTF
-	-	TRBV12-3/TRBV12-4	TRBJ2-1	TGTGCCAGCAGTTCGGGGCGGACTCGGGCTCGTGAGCAGTTCTTC	CASSSGRTRAREQFF
-	-	TRBV20-1	TRBJ1-1	TGCAGTGCTGGCGACAGAAATTGGGCTTTCTTT	CSAGDRNWAFF
once	-	TRBV15	TRBJ1-2	TGTGCCACCAGCGGACAGAGGTCGGGAAGGGCTACCAACTATGGCTACACCTTC	CATSGQRSGRATNYGYTF
-	-	TRBV5-4	TRBJ2-7	TGTGCCAGCAGCTTGACGGTCCAGGATGACGAGCAGTACTTC	CASSLTVQDDEQYF
-	-	TRBV12-3/TRBV12-4	TRBJ2-7	TGTGCCAGCAGTTTAGATGGGGGAGCCGCCGAGCAGTACTTC	CASSLDGGAAEQYF
-	-	TRBV13	TRBJ2-5	TGTGCCAGCAGCAAGTGGGAGACCCAGTACTTC	CASSKWETQYF
few	-	TRBV6-2/TRBV6-3	TRBJ2-7	TGTGCCAGCAGTCCGACTAATTACGAGCAGTACTTC	CASSPTNYEQYF
once	TRBD1	TRBV27	TRBJ2-7	TGTGCCAGCAGTAACACGGGGGGACAGGGGTTAAACGCGTTATACGAGCAGTACTTC	CASSNTGGQGLNALYEQYF
-	-	TRBV27	TRBJ2-1	TGTGCCAGCAGTTTCTCCCGTGAATTGGGCAATGAGCAGTTCTTC	CASSFSRELGNEQFF